This record concerns one TCR beta chain sequence. Its antigen is not identified. The data belong to a study of identifying expanded T cells in peripheral blood. Study outcomes and limitations: Across healthy donors, higher total template counts meant significantly greater approximately 2-week count variance. About 1.2 clones differed between technical replicates, versus around 15 and 18 over time.

The data were produced by immunoSEQ multiplex PCR, yet TCRdb's version contains in-frame clones alone and is incomplete. The sample records around 120,000 clones, approximately 86% being singletons. No infections or other immune events were documented during collection. Sequencing was done on a sample of blood. This receptor was taken from a person between 18 and 75 years old in good health.

The CDR3 reads CASSFSQGVADTQYF. In nucleotides, the CDR3 is TGTGCCAGCAGTTTTAGCCAGGGTGTTGCAGATACGCAGTATTTT. The chain couples TRBV28 to TRBJ2-3; the D gene is possibly TRBD1 (5 bases). Per the germline V gene, CDR1 is MDHEN and CDR2 is SYDVKM. This CDR3 contains 15 residues. The ends were cut back, 3 bases at V and 4 bases at J, with 14 bases in the middle.